A selection of T cell receptor beta chains follows, all from one sample in a study of prognosis after radiotherapy for stage I lung cancer. TCRdb redid the calling of the multiplex PCR reads with MiXCR, one entry per CDR3 protein. The table lists about 59,000 distinct CDR3 sequences, about a quarter of them singletons, with 7.5% in the top ten. This sample comprised PBMCs, obtained before or after stereotactic body radiation therapy (not recorded which). These receptors were obtained from a donor over 45 with non-small cell lung cancer. CDR3s include the opening cysteine and the closing phenylalanine or tryptophan.

v_call: TRBV6-2/TRBV6-3; j_call: TRBJ2-1; cdr3_aa: CASSRQGTVNEQFF
v_call: TRBV10-2; j_call: TRBJ2-1; cdr3_aa: CASYRGGTYNEQFF
v_call: TRBV6-1; j_call: TRBJ1-6; cdr3_aa: CASSEVGGSSYNSPLHF
v_call: TRBV2; j_call: TRBJ1-5; cdr3_aa: CASKGTGPQPQHF
v_call: TRBV11-1; j_call: TRBJ2-1; cdr3_aa: CASSFLAEQFF
v_call: TRBV7-9; j_call: TRBJ2-3; cdr3_aa: CASSPPGGGASTDTQYF
v_call: TRBV2; j_call: TRBJ2-3; cdr3_aa: CASSPEGGTTDTQYF
v_call: TRBV11-2; j_call: TRBJ2-1; cdr3_aa: CASSSTSGGTRNEQFF
v_call: TRBV20-1; j_call: TRBJ1-6; cdr3_aa: CSATPDREWDSSYNSPLHF
v_call: TRBV18; j_call: TRBJ2-2; cdr3_aa: CASSQGPTNTGELFF
v_call: TRBV18; j_call: TRBJ1-6; cdr3_aa: CASSPKGQENSPLHF
v_call: TRBV20-1; j_call: TRBJ2-5; cdr3_aa: CSARDMGRGETQYF
v_call: TRBV15; j_call: TRBJ2-5; cdr3_aa: CATRRSTIEGETQYF
v_call: TRBV9; j_call: TRBJ2-7; cdr3_aa: CASSVGQGFGYEQYF
v_call: TRBV7-9; j_call: TRBJ2-7; cdr3_aa: CASSPARGEQYF
v_call: TRBV27; j_call: TRBJ2-1; cdr3_aa: CASSSGTSGGLGNEQFF
v_call: TRBV5-1; j_call: TRBJ2-3; cdr3_aa: CASSHRGGSTDTQYF
v_call: TRBV29-1; j_call: TRBJ2-1; cdr3_aa: CSARDRGSYNEQFF
v_call: TRBV20-1; j_call: TRBJ2-5; cdr3_aa: CSARDGRETQYF
v_call: TRBV5-1; j_call: TRBJ1-1; cdr3_aa: CASSLGGMVNTEAFF
v_call: TRBV4-3; j_call: TRBJ1-2; cdr3_aa: CASSQVLATAGGYTF
v_call: TRBV12-3/TRBV12-4; j_call: TRBJ1-5; cdr3_aa: CASSFLGSNQPQHF
v_call: TRBV7-9; j_call: TRBJ1-1; cdr3_aa: CASSPGGANTKAFF
v_call: TRBV7-2; j_call: TRBJ1-5; cdr3_aa: CASSLGSQPQHF
v_call: TRBV19; j_call: TRBJ1-6; cdr3_aa: CASSPLNSPLHF
v_call: TRBV29-1; j_call: TRBJ2-7; cdr3_aa: CIVRRYSTSYEQYF
v_call: TRBV6-1; j_call: TRBJ2-1; cdr3_aa: CASVHLAGNSYNEQFF
v_call: TRBV6-1; j_call: TRBJ2-6; cdr3_aa: CASRRIPGANVLTF
v_call: TRBV7-9; j_call: TRBJ2-5; cdr3_aa: CASSIETQYF
v_call: TRBV12-3/TRBV12-4; j_call: TRBJ1-2; cdr3_aa: CASSRTPGQSYGYTF
v_call: TRBV25-1; j_call: TRBJ1-1; cdr3_aa: CASSGDLNTEAFF
v_call: TRBV12-5; j_call: TRBJ2-7; cdr3_aa: CANAVRGGGEQYF
v_call: TRBV5-1; j_call: TRBJ2-2; cdr3_aa: CASSPYRVLMSWELFF
v_call: TRBV19; j_call: TRBJ2-1; cdr3_aa: CASSISGGGTPTYNEQFF
v_call: TRBV15; j_call: TRBJ2-7; cdr3_aa: CATSKGNSYEQYF
v_call: TRBV12-3/TRBV12-4; j_call: TRBJ2-2; cdr3_aa: CASSSFAGARTGELFF
v_call: TRBV20-1; j_call: TRBJ2-7; cdr3_aa: CSAIVREQYF
v_call: TRBV3-1; j_call: TRBJ1-6; cdr3_aa: CASSQVEANSPLHF
v_call: TRBV12-3/TRBV12-4; j_call: TRBJ2-1; cdr3_aa: CASSPSGGIRDEQFF
v_call: TRBV7-8; j_call: TRBJ1-1; cdr3_aa: CASSLSLGTEAFF
v_call: TRBV5-1; j_call: TRBJ2-3; cdr3_aa: CASSQEPAGGVIDTQYF
v_call: TRBV9; j_call: TRBJ2-2; cdr3_aa: CASSATGGLGTGELFF